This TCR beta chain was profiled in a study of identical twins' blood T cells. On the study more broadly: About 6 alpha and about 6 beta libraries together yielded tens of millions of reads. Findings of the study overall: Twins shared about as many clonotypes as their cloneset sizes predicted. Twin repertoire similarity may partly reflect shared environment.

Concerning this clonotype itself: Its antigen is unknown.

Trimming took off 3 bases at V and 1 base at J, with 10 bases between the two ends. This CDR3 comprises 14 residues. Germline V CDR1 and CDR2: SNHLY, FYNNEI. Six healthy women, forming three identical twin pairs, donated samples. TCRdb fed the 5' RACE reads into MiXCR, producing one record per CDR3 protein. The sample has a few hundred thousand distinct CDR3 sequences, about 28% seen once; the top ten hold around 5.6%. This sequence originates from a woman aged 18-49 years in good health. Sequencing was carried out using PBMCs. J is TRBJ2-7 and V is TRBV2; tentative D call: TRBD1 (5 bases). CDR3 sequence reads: CASSDRGGSYEQYF. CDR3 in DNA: TGTGCCAGCAGTGATAGGGGTGGATCCTACGAGCAGTACTTC.